This TCR beta chain was sequenced for a study of naive and memory T cell subsets. The table lists this clonotype with a few counts. Germline CDR1 is MNHEY and CDR2 is SVGAGI. Trimming removed 6 bases from V and 0 bases from J, with 12 bases in between. The CDR3 spans 14 residues. Both TRBC1 and TRBC2 were covered by a beta constant-region primer of two equimolar oligonucleotides. Four rounds of PCR amplified the ligated cDNA using nested alpha and beta constant-region primers plus SP2. TCRdb reprocessed the UMI-ligation and nested PCR reads via MiXCR and lists one record per CDR3 protein. The repertoire holds about 120,000 distinct CDR3 sequences, with about 36% as singletons. CMV status came from CD4+ IFNgamma after overnight CMV lysate stimulation.

The rearrangement joins TRBV6-5 to TRBJ2-7; D remains unclear. The sample comprised central memory CD4+ T cells from blood. This TCR was sampled from a human donor in good health. The CDR3 bases are TGTGCCAGCAGCCCTGCTCTGAGCTCCTACGAGCAGTACTTC. Amino acids: CASSPALSSYEQYF.